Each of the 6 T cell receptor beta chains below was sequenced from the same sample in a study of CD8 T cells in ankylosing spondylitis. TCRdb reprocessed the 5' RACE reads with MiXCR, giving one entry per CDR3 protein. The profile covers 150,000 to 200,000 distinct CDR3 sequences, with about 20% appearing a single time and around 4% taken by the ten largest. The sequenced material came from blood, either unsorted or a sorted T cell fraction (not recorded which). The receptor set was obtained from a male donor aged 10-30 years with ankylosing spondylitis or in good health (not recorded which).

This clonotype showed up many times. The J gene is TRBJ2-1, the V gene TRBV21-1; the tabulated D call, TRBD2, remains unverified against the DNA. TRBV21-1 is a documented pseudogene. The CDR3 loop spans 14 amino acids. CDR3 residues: CASSKDSGSWGQFF. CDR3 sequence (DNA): TGTGCCAGCAGCAAAGATAGCGGGAGTTGGGGGCAGTTCTTC.

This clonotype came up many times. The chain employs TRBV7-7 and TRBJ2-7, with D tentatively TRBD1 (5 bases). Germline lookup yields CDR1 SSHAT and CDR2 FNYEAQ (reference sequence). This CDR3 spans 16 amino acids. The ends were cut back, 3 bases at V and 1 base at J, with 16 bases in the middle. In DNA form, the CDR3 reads TGTGCCAGCAGCTTTTCCGGACATTTTCGATCCTACGAGCAGTACGTC. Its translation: CASSFSGHFRSYEQYV.

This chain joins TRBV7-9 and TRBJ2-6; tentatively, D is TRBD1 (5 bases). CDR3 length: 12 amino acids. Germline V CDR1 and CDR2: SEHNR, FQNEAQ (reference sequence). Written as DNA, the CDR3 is TGTGGGGGCAGGGCTGGGGCCAACGTCCTGACTTTC. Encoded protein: CGGRAGANVLTF.

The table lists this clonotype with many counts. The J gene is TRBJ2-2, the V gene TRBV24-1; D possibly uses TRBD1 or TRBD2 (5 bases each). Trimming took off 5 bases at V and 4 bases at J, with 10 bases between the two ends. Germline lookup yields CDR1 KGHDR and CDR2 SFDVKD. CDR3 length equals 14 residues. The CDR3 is CATSGAGSTGELFF. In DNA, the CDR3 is TGTGCCACCAGTGGAGCAGGGAGCACCGGGGAGCTGTTTTTT.

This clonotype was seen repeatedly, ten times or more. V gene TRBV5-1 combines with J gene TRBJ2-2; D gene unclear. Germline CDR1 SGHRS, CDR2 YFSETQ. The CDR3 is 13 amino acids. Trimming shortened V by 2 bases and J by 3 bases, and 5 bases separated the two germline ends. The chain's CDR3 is CASSLGDTGELFF. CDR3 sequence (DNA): TGCGCCAGCAGCTTAGGAGACACCGGGGAGCTGTTTTTT. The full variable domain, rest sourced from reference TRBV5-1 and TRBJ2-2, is KAGVTQTPRYLIKTRGQQVTLSCSPISGHRSVSWYQQTPGQGLQFLFEYFSETQRNKGNFPGRFSGRQFSNSRSEMNVSTLELGDSALYLCASSLGDTGELFFGEGSRLTVL.

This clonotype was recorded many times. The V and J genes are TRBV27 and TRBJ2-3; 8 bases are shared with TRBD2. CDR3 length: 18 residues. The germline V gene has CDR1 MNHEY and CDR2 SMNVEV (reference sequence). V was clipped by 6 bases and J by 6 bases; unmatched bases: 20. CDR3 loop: CASRPGGVREALGDTQYF. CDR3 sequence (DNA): TGTGCCAGCAGGCCGGGGGGGGTGCGGGAGGCCCTCGGGGATACGCAGTATTTT.